This T cell receptor beta chain is drawn from a study of siplizumab effects on memory and regulatory T cells. This CDR3 comprises 18 residues. The ends were cut back, 4 bases at V and 6 bases at J, with 25 bases in the middle. Germline V gives CDR1 MDHEN, CDR2 SYDVKM. Sequencing was performed with immunoSEQ multiplex PCR; in TCRdb, only in-frame clones are kept and a portion is missing. Here the sample spans over 80,000 clones, roughly 94% being singletons. V usage is TRBV28 and J usage is TRBJ2-1; D ambiguous. This clonotype was sampled from a human donor in good health. What was sequenced was non-Treg CD4+ T cells sorted from blood. CDR3 in amino acids: CASSSGQSGSFLTNEQFF. The CDR3 DNA is TGTGCCAGCAGTTCCGGTCAATCCGGGTCCTTCCTTACCAATGAGCAGTTCTTC.